The rows below give T cell receptor beta chains drawn from one sample of a study of shared clonotypes between healthy human individuals. Sequenced by immunoSEQ multiplex PCR; TCRdb stores in-frame clones only, minus some. The sample contains approximately 1,000,000 clones, 70% to 85% of which appear only once. Sequenced material: memory CD4+ T cells from PBMCs. These receptors were taken from a man between 18 and 35 years old in good health. Some clones in this sample may be carry-over from other donors' samples. Both conserved end residues are part of each CDR3. The D gene is left open where the match is weak. Size is stated for part of the rows, as once, few or many counts, or as a class when the clone is expanded.

v_gene	d_gene	j_gene	abundance	len	CDR3aa
TRBV19	NA	TRBJ1-2	few	16	CATSSRSTKRNYGYTF
TRBV5-4	NA	TRBJ2-2	NA	13	CASTSLQGGELFF
TRBV6-1	TRBD1	TRBJ1-2	NA	13	CASSRGIEYGYTF
TRBV18	TRBD1	TRBJ2-5	NA	19	CASSLVGTGVLAAQETQYF
TRBV6-5	NA	TRBJ1-5	NA	14	CASSQDSNNQPQHF
TRBV5-1	NA	TRBJ1-2	NA	14	CASSLTAANYGYTF
TRBV6-5	NA	TRBJ1-5	once	15	CASSPTGRGNQPQHF
TRBV5-6	NA	TRBJ2-1	NA	14	CASSLTGSRLAQFF
TRBV14	TRBD1	TRBJ1-1	few	14	CASSLSRGITEAFF
TRBV14	TRBD1	TRBJ2-7	NA	15	CASRRAGTGQYEQYF
TRBV6-1	TRBD1	TRBJ1-4	NA	13	CASERQGNEKLFF
TRBV27	NA	TRBJ1-1	NA	12	CASGPRSKLAFF
TRBV12-5	TRBD1	TRBJ2-3	NA	16	CVSGLTGQGGGDTQYF
TRBV5-1	NA	TRBJ1-5	NA	15	CASSPGYRENQPQHF
TRBV25-1	NA	TRBJ2-1	NA	13	CARGPDGSNHPFF
TRBV7-2	NA	TRBJ1-3	once	14	CASSFSQGGSTIYF
TRBV2	TRBD1	TRBJ2-5	NA	13	CASIRRGRETQYF
TRBV10-3	NA	TRBJ1-1	NA	15	CAISGTATLNTEAFF
TRBV7-2	TRBD2	TRBJ2-1	NA	15	CASSSGLAGLNEQFF
TRBV7-8	NA	TRBJ1-5	NA	15	CASSLVTGGNQPQHF
TRBV7-3	TRBD1	TRBJ2-3	NA	13	CASSVTGPDTQYF
TRBV18	NA	TRBJ1-2	few	15	CASSPPGRAAYGYTF
TRBV7-6	NA	TRBJ2-6	few	16	CASSSRSPSGANVLTF
TRBV25-1	TRBD1	TRBJ1-5	few	13	CASRGQGNQPQHF
TRBV29-1	NA	TRBJ1-2	NA	13	CSVGYRTDYGYTF
TRBV7-9	NA	TRBJ2-1	few	14	CASGINGKVNEQFF
TRBV5-4	NA	TRBJ1-3	NA	15	CASSLYGTSGNTIYF
TRBV29-1	NA	TRBJ1-1	NA	14	CSGQPAAGNTEAFF
TRBV5-6	TRBD2	TRBJ2-1	NA	15	CASSLGLAAYNEQFF
TRBV7-3	TRBD2	TRBJ2-3	NA	21	CASSSQPPGLAGMWRTDTQYF
TRBV29-1	NA	TRBJ1-1	NA	13	CSVRGLRNTEAFF
TRBV19	NA	TRBJ1-2	NA	12	CASSLDKRDYTF
TRBV4-3	TRBD1	TRBJ1-2	NA	14	CASSQEPWTGPGTF
TRBV5-1	TRBD2	TRBJ2-1	NA	14	CASSLELAGDEQFF
TRBV11-3	NA	NA	NA	16	CASSLRGRDGYYEQYF
TRBV12-5	TRBD2	TRBJ2-1	NA	16	CASGPTSGRSYNEQFF
TRBV7-2	TRBD2	TRBJ2-2	NA	14	CASSLSGRTGELFF
TRBV29-1	NA	TRBJ1-4	NA	13	CSVESGGNEKLFF
TRBV28	NA	TRBJ1-2	few	13	CATLSLGPYGYTF
TRBV5-4	NA	TRBJ2-4	NA	13	CASSTAIDGIQYF
TRBV25-1	NA	TRBJ2-3	many	12	CASNRGTDTQYF
TRBV7-8	TRBD2	TRBJ2-3	many	14	CASSKRDLADTQYF
TRBV7-2	NA	TRBJ2-5	NA	14	CASRPRGWQETQYF
TRBV28	NA	TRBJ1-6	NA	14	CASSPRHNNSPLHF
TRBV29-1	NA	TRBJ2-5	NA	12	CSGCVGQETQYF
TRBV5-1	TRBD2	TRBJ2-3	NA	14	CASGLAGSTDTQYF
TRBV28	NA	TRBJ2-5	few	14	CASSLAAGGQTQYF
TRBV6-1	NA	TRBJ1-5	NA	12	CASITGGKPQHF
TRBV7-9	NA	TRBJ2-1	NA	12	CASSFSSFMQFF
TRBV7-2	NA	TRBJ2-5	NA	11	CASSQGSTQYF
TRBV5-1	NA	TRBJ1-1	few	14	CASSQGTLGTEAFF
TRBV5-1	TRBD2	TRBJ2-1	NA	16	CASSLIPSGVNNEQFF
TRBV7-8	NA	TRBJ1-1	NA	15	CASSLVSSGNTEAFF
TRBV6-5	NA	TRBJ1-4	NA	15	CASSLGGSGSEKLFF
TRBV28	NA	TRBJ1-2	once	12	CATSEVNYGYTF
TRBV28	NA	TRBJ2-7	NA	14	CASSLTRNTYEQYF
TRBV5-8	NA	TRBJ1-2	NA	12	CASSPENYGYTF